The present entry profiles one T cell receptor beta chain with its context. What it recognizes is unknown. MiXCR, applied by TCRdb to the multiplex PCR reads, yields one record per CDR3 protein. The data show about 170,000 distinct CDR3 sequences, with around a third seen just once and around 3.5% held by the top ten. Per germline, CDR1 WNHNN and CDR2 SYGVQD (reference sequence). The CDR3 consists of 9 residues. V dropped 6 bases and J dropped 9 bases, with 3 bases sitting between them. Breast cancer patients provided tissue from their axillary draining lymph nodes. The sample comes from a study of breast tumors, draining lymph nodes, adjacent tissues. General study findings and limits: Data only fit, rather than demonstrated, lymph node origin of most tumor T cells. Compared with lymph nodes, tumors were less diverse; compared with nontumor tissue, more. Most tumor T cells seemingly derive from lymph node, then expand in tumor.

The chain joins TRBV10-1 to TRBJ1-3, with D unresolved. The source of this sequence is a female donor with breast cancer. Some clones in this sample may be carry-over from other donors' samples. Input material: axillary lymph node tissue. The CDR3 DNA reads as TGCGCCAGCAGGGGCACCATATATTTT. Translated, it gives CASRGTIYF.